The rows below give T cell receptor beta chains drawn from one sample of a study of blood T cell repertoires in COVID-19. Measured with immunoSEQ multiplex PCR; TCRdb has only the in-frame clones, and not every one. The sample carries more than 85,000 clones, approximately 84% recorded once. The specimen was peripheral blood. These receptors all come from a man between 65 and 79 years old with acute or convalescent COVID-19. Each CDR3 is given with its conserved first and last residue.

>TRBV21-1|TRBJ2-7
CASSKQRIPQRYSYEQYF
>TRBV7-6|TRBJ1-1
CASSLGGLNTEAFF
>TRBV7-8|TRBJ1-5
CASSLFGQGGQPQHF
>TRBV11-2|TRBJ2-3
CASSLDGSTDTQYF
>TRBV5-1|TRBJ2-2
CASSSHGSGQTNTGELFF
>TRBV6-6|TRBJ1-3
CASLDRGGHSGNTIYF
>TRBV29-1|TRBJ1-1
CSVNEQGNTEAFF
>TRBV18|TRBJ2-1
CASSPATGAGEQFF
>TRBV7-8|TRBJ1-2
CASSLVAPSYGYTF
>TRBV29-1|TRBJ1-1
CSVPGGFPTEAFF
>TRBV6-5|TRBJ1-1
CASSYDRANTEAFF
>TRBV25-1|TRBJ1-3
CASSDPSGRNTIYF
>TRBV9|TRBJ2-3
CASTTTGGLDTQYF
>TRBV7-9|TRBJ1-5
CASRYSSVVGNQPQHF
>TRBV7-8|TRBJ1-2
CASSLEGGVMYGYTF
>TRBV7-8|TRBJ1-1
CASSFQFMNTEAFF
>TRBV19|TRBJ1-3
CASSIAAALSGNTIYF
>TRBV28|TRBJ2-1
CATTTTYNEQFF
>TRBV2|TRBJ1-2
CASSESQDYGYTF
>TRBV30|TRBJ2-5
CAWGGLADQETQYF
>TRBV24-1|TRBJ2-1
CATSGGLAGGGPYNEQFF
>TRBV10-3|TRBJ1-1
CAISEWNRGTEAFF
>TRBV3-1/TRBV3-2|TRBJ1-4
CASSQVRATNEKLFF
>TRBV24-1|TRBJ2-1
CATSDPGTSGGDEQFF
>TRBV28|TRBJ2-3
CASSLIGLATDTQYF
>TRBV7-2|TRBJ1-2
CASRPPVGQAGWWYGYTF
>TRBV14|TRBJ2-3
CASSLQGTDTQYF
>TRBV29-1|TRBJ1-5
CSVGQGTNQPQHF
>TRBV18|TRBJ1-1
CATKQGPGTEAFF
>TRBV18|TRBJ1-3
CASSPPGQGNGNTIYF
>TRBV5-1|TRBJ1-4
CASSLGQNNEKLFF
>TRBV6-1|TRBJ1-2
CASSDGGGNYGYTF
>TRBV6-5|TRBJ2-1
CASSNLNRDSHNEQFF
>TRBV4-2|TRBJ2-7
CASSQDPNGGVGEYF
>TRBV6-5|TRBJ1-5
CASRTGNQPQHF
>TRBV5-1|TRBJ2-3
CASKVPSGGTDTQYF
>TRBV6-2/TRBV6-3|TRBJ2-5
CASSLDSRYRETQYF
>TRBV5-8|TRBJ1-5
CASSLRGSGNQPQHF
>TRBV29-1|TRBJ1-5
CSVSSSRDQPQHF
>TRBV11-2|TRBJ2-2
CASSLEYGLAGGELFF